The 22 T cell receptor beta chains below were found in one sample sequenced in a study of shared clonotypes between healthy human individuals. Produced via immunoSEQ multiplex PCR; TCRdb's table is partial and in-frame only. The repertoire holds roughly 2 million clones, roughly 96% seen once, with 0.1% to 0.15% in the top ten. The specimen was naive CD4+ T cells sorted from blood. Subset noted: CD45RA+ positively selected. The receptors were gathered from a man aged 18 to 35 in good health.

This clone has a single count. The chain uses TRBV7-2 and TRBJ1-1; D remains ambiguous. V lost 1 base and J 2 bases, leaving 8 bases between the germline ends. This CDR3 contains 14 residues. Germline V gene sequence: CDR1 SGHTA, CDR2 FQGNSA. CDR3 region: CASSLDILNTEAFF. The CDR3 region has the DNA TGTGCCAGCAGCTTAGATATTCTTAACACTGAAGCTTTCTTT.

The rearrangement links TRBV18 to TRBJ1-1; D remains ambiguous. CDR3 size: 12 residues. Trimming removed 5 bases at V and 4 bases at J, with 8 bases between. The germline CDR1 and CDR2 sequences are KGHSH and LQKENI. The CDR3 is CASSSGSTEAFF. The DNA for the CDR3 is TGTGCCAGCTCAAGTGGGTCCACTGAAGCTTTCTTT.

The J gene is TRBJ2-5, the V gene TRBV2, with 12 bases that match TRBD2. This CDR3 is built from 15 residues. Germline values: CDR1 SNHLY, CDR2 FYNNEI. Trimming cost V 8 bases and J 1 base; bases outside gene matches: 5. CDR3 amino acids: CASLKLAGGQETQYF. The CDR3 DNA follows: TGTGCCAGCTTAAAACTAGCGGGGGGCCAAGAGACCCAGTACTTC.

The V call is TRBV4-3, the J call TRBJ2-5, with TRBD1 matching over 8 bases. The CDR3 sequence is 15 residues long. V shed 1 base, J shed 5 bases, and the junction held 6 bases outside the gene matches. From germline, CDR1 is LGHNA and CDR2 YSLEER. In DNA form, the CDR3 reads TGCGCCAGCAGCCAAGGTCGACAGGGGCAGGAGACCCAGTACTTC. This translates into CASSQGRQGQETQYF.

V gene TRBV9 combines with J gene TRBJ1-2; D uncertain. Per the germline V gene, CDR1 is SGDLS and CDR2 is YYNGEE. Trimming took off 2 bases at V and 6 bases at J, with 23 bases between the two ends. The CDR3 has 17 amino acids. CDR3 bases: TGTGCCAGCAGCGTCCTACCGCGTCTTGGAGCCGGGAATGGCTACACCTTC. Its protein product is CASSVLPRLGAGNGYTF. The full variable domain, rest sourced from reference TRBV9 and TRBJ1-2, is DSGVTQTPKHLITATGQRVTLRCSPRSGDLSVYWYQQSLDQGLQFLIQYYNGEERAKGNILERFSAQQFPDLHSELNLSSLELGDSALYFCASSVLPRLGAGNGYTFGSGTRLTVV.

The chain recombines TRBV7-9 with TRBJ2-5, with D tentatively TRBD1 or TRBD2 (5 bases each). The V and J ends lost 3 bases and 2 bases respectively, with 22 bases between them. Germline lookup yields CDR1 SEHNR and CDR2 FQNEAQ (reference sequence). The CDR3 has 18 amino acids. The DNA for the CDR3 is TGTGCCAGCAGCTTTCGTCGAATTAACAGGAGGCGGCAAGAGACCCAGTACTTC. Translation: CASSFRRINRRRQETQYF.

Worth noting for this clone: In the same sample, other DNA sequences code for this CDR3. The chain has TRBV11-2 and TRBJ2-1; D is uncertain. The germline V gene encodes CDR1 SGHAT and CDR2 FQNNGV. The CDR3 contains 11 residues. Trimming stripped 3 bases from V and 8 bases from J, with 5 bases between. CDR3 nucleotide sequence: TGTGCCAGCAGCTTGGTCGATGAGCAGTTCTTC. Its protein is CASSLVDEQFF.

The V gene is TRBV9, the J gene TRBJ2-5; 7 bases line up with TRBD1. Germline values: CDR1 SGDLS, CDR2 YYNGEE. The CDR3 has 16 residues. The J segment lost 1 base and the V segment lost 4 bases, leaving 10 bases of the junction unmatched. Here the CDR3 reads CASSLGWTGLQETQYF. As DNA, the CDR3 is TGTGCCAGCAGCCTTGGGTGGACAGGACTCCAAGAGACCCAGTACTTC. The variable domain in full, with the rest retrieved from reference TRBV9 and TRBJ2-5, is DSGVTQTPKHLITATGQRVTLRCSPRSGDLSVYWYQQSLDQGLQFLIQYYNGEERAKGNILERFSAQQFPDLHSELNLSSLELGDSALYFCASSLGWTGLQETQYFGPGTRLLVL.

The genes are TRBV7-9 and TRBJ2-5; D ambiguous. The germline gives CDR1 SEHNR, CDR2 FQNEAQ (reference sequence). The CDR3 length is 13 residues. V gave up 1 base and J gave up 2 bases, with 5 bases separating them. The CDR3 here is CASSLVFQETQYF. CDR3 coding DNA: TGTGCCAGCAGCTTAGTGTTTCAAGAGACCCAGTACTTC.

Comment on this clone: Other DNA sequences in this sample translate to the same CDR3. The chain has TRBV11-2 and TRBJ2-7; TRBD2 agrees at 13 bases. The length of the CDR3 is 13 residues. Per germline, CDR1 SGHAT and CDR2 FQNNGV. J lost 7 bases, V lost 5 bases, and 2 bases had no gene match. CDR3 nucleotide sequence: TGTGCCAGCAGCCTGGGACTAGCGGGGGAGCAGTACTTC. This codes for CASSLGLAGEQYF.

J is TRBJ2-7 and V is TRBV5-1; 14 bases line up with TRBD2. Germline-derived CDR1 and CDR2 are SGHRS and YFSETQ. The CDR3 runs 17 residues. V lost 5 bases, J lost 5 bases, and 12 bases stayed unmatched. The CDR3 spells CASSPNRLAGGPDEQYF. Here the CDR3 DNA reads TGCGCCAGCAGTCCTAACCGACTAGCGGGAGGGCCGGACGAGCAGTACTTC.

This clone was detected once. The chain carries TRBV5-1 and TRBJ1-6, with D unclear. This CDR3 contains 14 residues. The germline V gene encodes CDR1 SGHRS and CDR2 YFSETQ. With 2 bases removed from V and 4 bases from J, the gap between germline ends came to 7 bases. CDR3 residues: CASSFGEYNSPLHF. DNA for the CDR3: TGCGCCAGCAGCTTTGGCGAGTATAATTCACCCCTCCACTTT.

The J gene is TRBJ2-7, the V gene TRBV12-5, with 8 bases that match TRBD1. J gave up 4 bases and V 2 bases, and 13 bases lay outside the gene matches. This CDR3 is 17 amino acids long. Germline CDR1 is LGHNT and CDR2 is FRNRAP. CDR3 protein: CASGLPPGQVLIYEQYF. Here the CDR3 DNA reads TGTGCTAGTGGTTTGCCGCCGGGACAGGTCTTAATATACGAGCAGTACTTC.

This clone came up a few times. The chain joins TRBV28 to TRBJ1-6, with 7 bases identical to TRBD1. V trimming: 7 bases; J trimming: 14 bases; junction bases outside the gene matches: 8. Germline-derived CDR1 and CDR2 are MDHEN and SYDVKM. The CDR3 has 12 residues. CDR3 loop: CASTDRDSSLHF. The CDR3 region has the DNA TGTGCCAGCACCGACAGGGACTCGTCCCTCCACTTT.

This chain links TRBV27 with TRBJ1-1, with D maybe TRBD1 (5 bases). Trimming pared 4 bases from V and 3 bases from J, leaving 18 bases between. The CDR3 has 16 residues. Germline loops: CDR1 MNHEY, CDR2 SMNVEV (reference sequence). The CDR3 here is CASSWDGRTGDTEAFF. CDR3 in DNA: TGTGCCAGCAGTTGGGACGGCCGAACGGGTGACACTGAAGCTTTCTTT.

The chain joins TRBV5-4 to TRBJ2-2, with no clear D. CDR1 and CDR2 (germline): SGHNT, YYREEE (reference sequence). Trimming cost V 0 bases and J 1 base, with 4 bases left between them. The CDR3 extends over 14 amino acids. CDR3 residues: CASSLAMNTGELFF. In DNA, the CDR3 is TGTGCCAGCAGCTTGGCAATGAACACCGGGGAGCTGTTTTTT. Full variable domain (rest looked up from reference TRBV5-4 and TRBJ2-2): ETGVTQSPTHLIKTRGQQVTLRCSSQSGHNTVSWYQQALGQGPQFIFQYYREEENGRGNFPPRFSGLQFPNYSSELNVNALELDDSALYLCASSLAMNTGELFFGEGSRLTVL.

The chain uses TRBV14 and TRBJ2-7; perhaps TRBD2 as D (5 bases). V was clipped by 3 bases and J by 4 bases, with 19 bases between them. The V gene's germline CDR1 is SGHDN and CDR2 FVKESK. The CDR3 covers 16 residues. The CDR3 loop is CASSHVVLGSGYEQYF. The DNA of the CDR3 is TGTGCCAGCAGCCATGTTGTGTTAGGGAGTGGTTACGAGCAGTACTTC.

V and J are TRBV18 and TRBJ2-2; 7 positions agree with TRBD1. The J segment lost 4 bases and the V segment lost 6 bases, leaving 8 bases of the junction unmatched. The CDR3 is 15 amino acids. Germline V gives CDR1 KGHSH, CDR2 LQKENI. The CDR3 here is CASSHGQVGTGELFF. The CDR3 DNA sequence: TGTGCCAGCTCCCACGGACAGGTTGGCACCGGGGAGCTGTTTTTT.

The rearrangement uses TRBV5-1 and TRBJ2-7; possible D gene TRBD2, 6 bases. The germline V and J ends were trimmed by 6 bases and 3 bases, with 13 bases remaining between them. The CDR3 covers 13 residues. Germline CDR1 is SGHRS and CDR2 is YFSETQ. CDR3 DNA: TGCGCCAGCAAAAACGGGGGAGACTACGAGCAGTACTTC. Translating gives CASKNGGDYEQYF.

The chain couples TRBV11-3 to TRBJ1-1, with unresolved D. Germline values: CDR1 SGHNT, CDR2 YENEEA. This CDR3 contains 13 residues. V lost 5 bases and J 4 bases, leaving 11 bases between the germline ends. The CDR3 nucleotides are TGTGCCAGCAGCCACGACTCAATCACTGAAGCTTTCTTT. Its translation is CASSHDSITEAFF.

The chain joins TRBV6-1 to TRBJ2-7; 7 nucleotides match TRBD1. This CDR3 has 14 residues. In germline, CDR1 is MNHNS, CDR2 SASEGT. V trimming: 4 bases; J trimming: 3 bases; junction bases outside the gene matches: 6. The CDR3 region is CASSGDSVGYEQYF. The CDR3 coding sequence is TGTGCCAGCAGTGGGGACAGCGTGGGCTACGAGCAGTACTTC.

The V and J genes are TRBV7-8 and TRBJ2-1; 7 bases line up with TRBD2. CDR1 is SGHVS, CDR2 FQNEAQ, per germline. V lost 5 bases, J lost 1 base, and 5 bases stayed unmatched. CDR3 length: 15 residues. CDR3 protein: CASSPAGRSYNEQFF. DNA of the CDR3: TGTGCCAGCAGCCCAGCGGGACGTTCCTACAATGAGCAGTTCTTC.